By frequency in the sample, the clone carrying this TCR beta chain is medium-sized. This record comes from a study of long-term antiretroviral therapy in people with HIV. Version v3.0 of the immunoSEQ assay ran at survey level. Clones were sequenced by immunoSEQ multiplex PCR, and TCRdb holds only the in-frame ones, with some missing. The table includes 15,000 to 20,000 clones, roughly 80% detected once. CDR3 size: 14 residues. CDR1 and CDR2 from the germline V gene are MNHEY and SVGAGI. Trimming stripped 0 bases from V and 4 bases from J, with 10 bases between. This clonotype was obtained from a woman between 18 and 30 years old with HIV. The chain couples TRBV6-5 to TRBJ2-7; D gene uncertain. Sequencing used unsorted PBMCs, obtained 0.6 years after starting antiretroviral therapy. CDR3 in amino acids: CASSYSLAEYEQYF. As DNA, the CDR3 is TGTGCCAGCAGTTACTCCCTGGCAGAATACGAGCAGTACTTC.